This T cell receptor beta chain was recovered during a study of early T cells in non-severe SARS-CoV-2 infection. About the research overall: The authors sequenced bulk RNA from unsorted whole blood, leaving chains unpaired.

Unique molecular identifiers were attached to individual cDNA molecules. TCRdb independently ran MiXCR on the 5' RACE reads; one entry per CDR3 protein. The profile shows about 22,000 distinct CDR3 sequences, 3.5% to 5.5% of them singletons. This clonotype was seen a handful of times. Its antigen is as yet unknown. The CDR3 has 15 amino acids. The V end lost 2 bases, the J end lost 7 bases, and 18 bases lay between the germline ends. Germline CDR1 is SQVTM and CDR2 is ANQGSEA. Study-wide points: Missing private and CD4 specificities, VDJdb matching favored anti-spike CD8 responses.

The chain combines TRBV29-1 with TRBJ2-1, with D perhaps matching TRBD2 (5 bases). This receptor was taken from an adult who was a healthcare worker with PCR-confirmed SARS-CoV-2 infection or an uninfected control (not recorded which). Material for sequencing was whole blood. This chain's CDR3 is CSVEWTDWARNEQFF. The CDR3 DNA sequence: TGCAGCGTTGAATGGACGGACTGGGCGCGAAATGAGCAGTTCTTC.